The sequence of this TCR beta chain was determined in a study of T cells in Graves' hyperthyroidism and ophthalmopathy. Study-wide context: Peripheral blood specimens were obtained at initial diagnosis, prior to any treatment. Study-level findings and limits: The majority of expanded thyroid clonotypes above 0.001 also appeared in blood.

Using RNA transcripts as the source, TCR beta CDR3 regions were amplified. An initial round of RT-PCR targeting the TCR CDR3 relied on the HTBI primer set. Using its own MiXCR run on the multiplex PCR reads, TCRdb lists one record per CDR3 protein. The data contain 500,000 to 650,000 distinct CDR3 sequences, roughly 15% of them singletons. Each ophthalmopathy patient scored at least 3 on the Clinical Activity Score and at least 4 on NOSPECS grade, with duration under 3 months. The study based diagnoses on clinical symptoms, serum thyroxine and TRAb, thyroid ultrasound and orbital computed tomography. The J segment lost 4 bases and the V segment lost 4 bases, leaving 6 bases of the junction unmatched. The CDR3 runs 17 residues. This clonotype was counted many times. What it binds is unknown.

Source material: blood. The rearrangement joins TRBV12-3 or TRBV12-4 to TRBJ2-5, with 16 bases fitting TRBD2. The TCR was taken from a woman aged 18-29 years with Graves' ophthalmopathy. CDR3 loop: CASSSGTSGRARETQYF. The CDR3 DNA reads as TGTGCCAGCAGTTCCGGGACTAGCGGGAGGGCCCGAGAGACCCAGTACTTC.